A single sample is the source of the 21 T cell receptor beta chains below, sequenced in a study of T cell clonality in common variable immunodeficiency. The method was immunoSEQ multiplex PCR; TCRdb's version includes in-frame clones alone and lacks a portion of them. The sample holds around 52,000 clones, and no clone turns up only once. The specimen sequenced was peripheral blood mononuclear cells. The receptors come from a person aged 18 to 69 in good health.

Points on this clone: The CDR3 end falls 3 residues outside the read, so it is completed with the germline J gene. J is TRBJ2-3 and V is TRBV11-2, with TRBD1 as a possible D gene (6 bases). V lost 9 bases, J lost 2 bases, and 12 bases lay in between. Germline V gene data show CDR1 as SGHAT and CDR2 as FQNNGV. The CDR3 extends over 13 amino acids. The CDR3 bases that were read are TGTGCCAGTAATAAGGGGGACACAGATACG. Translated, it gives CASNKGDTDT. The complete CDR3 sequence is CASNKGDTDTQYF.

This clone occurred many times. Read sequence stops 3 residues before the CDR3 end, and the germline J gene provides the missing end. V and J are TRBV23-1 and TRBJ2-1; 11 bases fit TRBD1. TRBV23-1 is placed among ORFs of uncertain function. This CDR3 has 18 residues. Germline trimming cut 1 base from V and 4 bases from J; bases unmatched to any gene: 9. Partial CDR3 DNA: TGCGCCAGCAGTCAATATAGGTTCGGGACAGGGGGTTACAATGAG. Encoded protein: CASSQYRFGTGGYNE. The whole CDR3 protein reads CASSQYRFGTGGYNEQFF.

Many counts were recorded for this clone. The read falls 3 residues short of the CDR3 end, and the missing part is taken from the germline J gene. The chain links TRBV30 to TRBJ2-3, with 15 nucleotides matching TRBD2. V lost 8 bases to trimming and J lost 6 bases; unmatched junction nucleotides: 3. Per the germline V gene, CDR1 is GTSNPN and CDR2 is SVGIG (reference sequence). The CDR3 is 13 amino acids. The CDR3 sequence is CALGLAGGDTQYF. The part of the CDR3 DNA that was read is TGTGCCCTTGGACTAGCGGGAGGGGATACG.

This clone was seen at least ten times. The observed sequence ends 3 residues before the CDR3 terminus, with the missing tail filled in from the germline J gene. The V call is TRBV5-4, the J call TRBJ2-7; D is possibly TRBD1 (5 bases). Germline lookup yields CDR1 SGHNT and CDR2 YYREEE (reference sequence). CDR3 size: 15 residues. The ends were cut back, 4 bases at V and 3 bases at J, with 17 bases in the middle. The covered CDR3 bases are TGTGCCAGCAGCCCTGACAGTGCCTTGGGCTACGAG. The encoded protein is CASSPDSALGYE. The whole CDR3 is CASSPDSALGYEQYF.

In this sample, this clone turned up many times. The CDR3 end falls 3 residues outside the read, so it is completed with the germline J gene. The rearrangement uses TRBV2 and TRBJ2-5, with no clear D. V was pared by 4 bases and J by 4 bases, with 4 bases between. The CDR3 totals 11 residues. CDR1 and CDR2 (germline): SNHLY, FYNNEI. The CDR3 region is CASSVRETQYF. The covered CDR3 bases are TGTGCCAGCAGTGTTAGAGAGACC.

This clone was detected ten times or more. Coverage ceases 3 residues before the CDR3 finishes, and the germline J gene fills in the end. The genes are TRBV12-3 or TRBV12-4 and TRBJ1-4; 8 bases are a match to TRBD1. Losses at the gene ends were 5 bases for V and 7 bases for J; bases not matched to a gene: 6. The CDR3 totals 14 residues. CDR3 loop: CASSLGQGAEKLFF. The covered CDR3 bases are TGTGCCAGCAGTCTCGGACAGGGCGCTGAAAAA.

This clone was recorded at least ten times. The read terminates 3 residues ahead of where the CDR3 ends, so the germline J gene completes it. The rearrangement links TRBV20-1 to TRBJ1-4; D ambiguous. V lost 4 bases, J lost 4 bases, and 10 bases lay in between. This CDR3 has 13 residues. CDR1 is DFQATT, CDR2 SNEGSKA, per germline (reference sequence). CDR3: CSAKRQINEKLFF. CDR3 bases read: TGCAGTGCTAAGAGGCAGATTAATGAAAAA.

This clone was recorded at least ten times. The CDR3 end falls 3 residues outside the read, so it is completed with the germline J gene. The chain combines TRBV19 with TRBJ2-7; no definite D call. Trimming stripped 3 bases from V and 0 bases from J, with 12 bases between. The CDR3 covers 15 residues. Germline V gene lookup returns CDR1 LNHDA and CDR2 SQIVND (reference sequence). CDR3 bases read: TGTGCCAGTAGTATCTGGGCAGCTGCCTCCTACGAG. This codes for CASSIWAAASYE. From start to end, the CDR3 is CASSIWAAASYEQYF.

This clone was counted many times. The CDR3 is cut off 3 residues early in the read; its end comes from the germline J gene. The V call is TRBV12-3 or TRBV12-4, the J call TRBJ1-2, with D perhaps matching TRBD1 (5 bases). The CDR3 length is 15 residues. With 2 bases removed from V and 4 bases from J, the gap between germline ends came to 14 bases. The sequenced CDR3 bases are TGTGCCAGCAGTTTAATGAAAGGGGCCCTCTATGGC. Translated, it gives CASSLMKGALYG. The entire CDR3 protein is CASSLMKGALYGYTF.

In this sample, this clone turned up many times. The read stops 3 residues short of the end of the CDR3; the missing end is completed from the germline J gene. Additional DNA sequences in this sample encode the identical CDR3. The chain recombines TRBV5-1 with TRBJ2-6; D remains ambiguous. The V gene lost 0 bases and the J gene lost 0 bases, with 4 bases spanning the gap. The V gene's germline CDR1 is SGHRS and CDR2 YFSETQ. The CDR3 spans 15 residues. The CDR3 sequence: CASSLEGSGANVLTF. Incomplete CDR3 DNA: TGCGCCAGCAGCTTGGAAGGCTCTGGGGCCAACGTC.

This clone was counted many times. The CDR3 extends 3 residues past the end of the read, so its final part is completed from the germline J gene. The genes are TRBV5-1 and TRBJ2-7; the match to TRBD1 covers 10 bases. Germline CDR1 is SGHRS and CDR2 is YFSETQ. The CDR3 has 15 amino acids. With 5 bases clipped from V and 0 bases from J, the junction kept 5 bases outside the gene matches. The part of the CDR3 DNA that was read is TGCGCCAGCAGTTCCGGGACAGGGGTCTCCTACGAG. Encoded protein: CASSSGTGVSYE. The complete CDR3 protein is CASSSGTGVSYEQYF.

At least ten counts were recorded for this clone. One end of the junction is discordant with germline, which a read error may explain. With the read ending 3 residues before the CDR3 end, the germline J gene is used to fill in that end. The J gene is TRBJ1-4, the V gene TRBV4-2; no clear D gene. The germline gives CDR1 LGHNA, CDR2 YNFKEQ. The CDR3 covers 15 residues. Partial CDR3 DNA: TGCGCCAGCAGCCAAGATTTGGGCTTTAATGAAAAA. Residues: CASSQDLGFNEK. From start to end, the CDR3 is CASSQDLGFNEKLFF.

This clone came up many times. The CDR3 is cut off 3 residues early in the read; its end comes from the germline J gene. The chain carries TRBV10-1 and TRBJ2-1; 9 bases are a match to TRBD2. Germline V gene data show CDR1 as WNHNN and CDR2 as SYGVQD (reference sequence). With V trimmed by 8 bases and J by 3 bases, 14 bases remained unmatched. The CDR3 loop spans 17 amino acids. The DNA read from the CDR3 is TGCGCCAGCGAGTGGGTAGCGGGAGAGGACTTCTACAATGAG. Amino acid sequence: CASEWVAGEDFYNE. In full, the CDR3 is CASEWVAGEDFYNEQFF.

Only a few counts were recorded for this clone. The read finishes 3 residues shy of the CDR3 end, and the germline J gene is used to complete it. The chain uses TRBV7-7 and TRBJ2-1, with D perhaps TRBD1 (6 bases). The CDR3 extends over 13 amino acids. CDR1 and CDR2 (germline): SSHAT, FNYEAQ (reference sequence). V gave up 6 bases and J gave up 6 bases, with 12 bases separating them. CDR3 DNA (partial): TGTGCCAGCAGTCGGGACACCTTCAATGAG. This gives the protein CASSRDTFNE. The entire CDR3 sequence reads CASSRDTFNEQFF.

Remarks on this clone: The read terminates 3 residues ahead of where the CDR3 ends, so the germline J gene completes it. The chain uses TRBV7-8 and TRBJ1-2; a possible D gene is TRBD1 (6 bases). V gave up 3 bases and J gave up 4 bases, with 12 bases separating them. The CDR3 is made up of 14 amino acids. The V gene's germline CDR1 is SGHVS and CDR2 FQNEAQ. The DNA read from the CDR3 is TGTGCCAGCAGCTTCCAAGACAGGATCTATGGC. Residues: CASSFQDRIYG. The whole CDR3 sequence reads CASSFQDRIYGYTF.

This clone was observed many times. CDR3 DNA, as far as it was read: TGTGCCAGTAGTCAGGGCGTCCGGGCAGCTGAG. It translates to CASSQGVRAAE. The complete CDR3 reads CASSQGVRAAEQFF. The V gene is TRBV19, the J gene TRBJ2-1, with D perhaps TRBD1 (5 bases). From the germline J gene comes the end of the CDR3, since the read stops 3 residues before it. V lost 5 bases, J lost 9 bases, and 17 bases lay in between. The germline V gene encodes CDR1 LNHDA and CDR2 SQIVND (reference sequence). This CDR3 has 14 amino acids.

This clone occurred many times. The read terminates 3 residues before the CDR3 end, so the remaining end is supplied by the germline J gene. The chain is built from TRBV7-2 and TRBJ2-7; 7 bases line up with TRBD2. The germline CDR1 and CDR2 sequences are SGHTA and FQGNSA. CDR3 length: 15 residues. The V segment lost 5 bases and the J segment 0 bases; nucleotides outside the gene matches: 7. This CDR3 is CASSLSGRSSYEQYF. The sequenced part of the CDR3 DNA is TGTGCCAGCAGCCTTAGCGGGCGGAGCTCCTACGAG.

This clone was seen many times. The CDR3 goes on 3 residues after the read ends, and that part is filled in from the germline J gene. The chain employs TRBV28 and TRBJ2-5, with D unclear. Trimming took off 2 bases at V and 0 bases at J, with 7 bases between the two ends. The germline V gene encodes CDR1 MDHEN and CDR2 SYDVKM. The CDR3 loop spans 14 amino acids. CDR3 residues: CASSLPADQETQYF. CDR3 DNA, as far as it was read: TGTGCCAGCAGTTTACCTGCGGACCAAGAGACC.

This clone was counted ten times or more. CDR3 DNA (partial): TGTGCCAGCAGCAAACTAGCGGGATACAATGAG. It translates to CASSKLAGYNE. The full CDR3 is CASSKLAGYNEQFF. V is TRBV6-2 or TRBV6-3 and J is TRBJ2-1; TRBD2 aligns across 10 bases. The CDR3 end falls 3 residues outside the read, so it is completed with the germline J gene. V lost 6 bases to trimming and J lost 4 bases; unmatched junction nucleotides: 3. The CDR3 loop spans 14 amino acids. Germline lookup yields CDR1 MNHEY and CDR2 SVGEGT.

This clone was detected many times. The read finishes 3 residues shy of the CDR3 end, and the germline J gene is used to complete it. The rearrangement uses TRBV20-1 and TRBJ2-7, with 7 bases fitting TRBD1. This CDR3 region has 16 residues. Germline assignment: CDR1 DFQATT and CDR2 SNEGSKA (reference sequence). J lost 0 bases, V lost 6 bases, and 14 bases had no gene match. The CDR3 reads CSARPRLTGDSYEQYF. The sequenced part of the CDR3 DNA is TGCAGTGCCCGGCCGCGGTTAACAGGGGACTCCTACGAG.

With regard to this clone: The read terminates 3 residues ahead of where the CDR3 ends, so the germline J gene completes it. This rearrangement joins TRBV10-2 to TRBJ1-2; TRBD1 agrees at 9 bases. This CDR3 region has 15 residues. V lost 4 bases to trimming and J lost 0 bases; unmatched junction nucleotides: 3. CDR1 is WSHSY and CDR2 is SAAADI in the germline V gene. Here the CDR3 reads CASSARDRANYGYTF. The DNA read from the CDR3 is TGCGCCAGCAGTGCCCGGGACAGGGCTAACTATGGC.